Listed below are T cell receptor beta chains from one sample, sequenced in a study of persistence of HIV-infected CD4 T cells. Sequencing used immunoSEQ multiplex PCR; TCRdb keeps in-frame clones, though not all of them. The sample contains 35,000 to 45,000 clones, about 85% of which appear only once. These receptors' antigens are unknown. The specimen comprised CD4+ T cells sorted from PBMCs after 18-hour stimulation, sampled from a patient who received antiretroviral therapy. These TCRs come from an adult woman with HIV who was CMV-seropositive. Both conserved end residues are part of each CDR3. The D gene is left open where the match is weak. Clone size is given for some rows only: seen once, a few or many times, or a class if the clone is expanded.

d_gene	v_gene	abundance	j_gene	CDR3nt	CDR3aa
TRBD2	TRBV7-3	.	TRBJ2-7	TGTGCCAGCAGCCTATCTGCGGGGGGCCCCTACGAGCAGTACTTC	CASSLSAGGPYEQYF
TRBD1	TRBV7-3	.	TRBJ1-2	TGTGCCAGCAGCTTAACAGGGGGCGGCTATGGCTACACCTTC	CASSLTGGGYGYTF
.	TRBV24-1	.	TRBJ2-5	TGTGCCACCAGTGATGGGGGGAGAGAGACCCAGTACTTC	CATSDGGRETQYF
.	TRBV27	.	TRBJ1-1	TGTGCCAGCATACCTTTAGGGGGGCTTTCTGAAGCTTTCTTT	CASIPLGGLSEAFF
.	TRBV2	once	TRBJ1-5	TGTGCCAGCAGTGACGGTTCTAGCAATCAGCCCCAGCATTTT	CASSDGSSNQPQHF
.	TRBV7-2	few	TRBJ1-1	TGTGCCAGCAGCGCCACGAAGAACACTGAAGCTTTCTTT	CASSATKNTEAFF
TRBD2	TRBV24-1	.	TRBJ2-5	TGTGCCACCAGTGATTTGCCGGGACTAGCGGGGAGAACCGGAGAGACCCAGTACTTC	CATSDLPGLAGRTGETQYF
TRBD1	TRBV4-2	.	TRBJ2-3	TGTGCCAGCAGCTACCGACAGGGGTCCTTCACAGATACGCAGTATTTT	CASSYRQGSFTDTQYF
.	TRBV14	.	TRBJ2-5	TGTGCCAGCAGCCAAGCAAACTTGAGGGTGGACCAAGAGACCCAGTACTTC	CASSQANLRVDQETQYF
.	TRBV19	.	TRBJ1-3	TGTGCCAGTAAGCCAGACCCCTCTGGAAACACCATATATTTT	CASKPDPSGNTIYF
.	TRBV19	.	TRBJ1-1	TGTGCCAGTAGTACTTGGGGGATTGAAGCTTTCTTT	CASSTWGIEAFF
TRBD1	TRBV5-1	once	TRBJ1-6	TGCGCCAGCAGCTTGGCCGGGGACAGGGTGGGGTCACCCCTCCACTTT	CASSLAGDRVGSPLHF
.	TRBV9	once	TRBJ1-3	TGTGCCAGCAGCAGACGGTTCTCTGGAAACACCATATATTTT	CASSRRFSGNTIYF
.	TRBV12-3/TRBV12-4	.	TRBJ1-1	TGTGCCAGCAGCCGACGGGAGAACACTGAAGCTTTCTTT	CASSRRENTEAFF
.	TRBV10-1	.	TRBJ2-2	TGCGCCAGCAGTGAGTTAGGAGAGGGCGCCGGGGAGCTGTTTTTT	CASSELGEGAGELFF
.	TRBV6-5	.	TRBJ1-1	TGTGCCAGCAGTCGAACCGGAGGGACTGAAGCTTTCTTT	CASSRTGGTEAFF
.	TRBV30	.	TRBJ2-1	TGTGCCTGGAGTGTGGGAGTAAGCTCCTACAATGAGCAGTTCTTC	CAWSVGVSSYNEQFF
.	TRBV4-1	.	TRBJ2-7	TGCGCCAGCAGCCAACTACCCAGAGCCTACGAGCAGTACTTC	CASSQLPRAYEQYF
.	TRBV5-1	.	TRBJ1-2	TGCGCCAGCAGCTTGGATGGGTTTCTAGGGTATGGCTACACCTTC	CASSLDGFLGYGYTF
.	TRBV3-1/TRBV3-2	once	TRBJ1-5	TGTGCCAGCAGCCCAGGACGGCGCAATCAGCCCCAGCATTTT	CASSPGRRNQPQHF
.	TRBV5-6	.	TRBJ2-2	TGTGCCAGCAGCTCCCTCTCCAGGCTGAACACCGGGGAGCTGTTTTTT	CASSSLSRLNTGELFF
.	TRBV27	.	TRBJ2-6	TGTGCCAGCAGTTTAGAACACAGGGCTGGGGCCAACGTCCTGACTTTC	CASSLEHRAGANVLTF
TRBD2	TRBV9	.	TRBJ2-1	TGTGCCAGCAGCGCGCCTTCTAGCGGGAGAAACAATGAGCAGTTCTTC	CASSAPSSGRNNEQFF
TRBD1	TRBV19	once	TRBJ1-1	TGTGCCAGTAAGGTGAAATGGGGTAGGGGGCCTAGTGAAGCTTTCTTT	CASKVKWGRGPSEAFF
.	TRBV5-1	.	TRBJ1-1	TGCGCCAGCAGCTTGGAGTGGAACACTGAAGCTTTCTTT	CASSLEWNTEAFF
TRBD1	TRBV30	.	TRBJ1-2	TGTGCCTGGAGTTCAGGGACAGGGTATGGCTACACCTTC	CAWSSGTGYGYTF
.	TRBV29-1	.	TRBJ2-1	TGCAGCGGCAGGTGGTTAGCATATGAGCAGTTCTTC	CSGRWLAYEQFF
TRBD1	TRBV5-5	.	TRBJ2-7	TGTGCCAGCAGCTACCCTGACAGGGGGTTTTTTCGCTACGAGCAGTACTTC	CASSYPDRGFFRYEQYF
TRBD1	TRBV19	.	TRBJ1-1	TGTGCCAGTAGTCCTAGGACAGGGGCCCGGGGTTACGATCGAGGAGCTTTCTTT	CASSPRTGARGYDRGAFF
TRBD1	TRBV9	.	TRBJ1-1	TGTGCCAGCAGCGCCAGGGGGGAGAACACTGAAGCTTTCTTT	CASSARGENTEAFF
.	TRBV29-1	.	TRBJ1-1	TGCAGCGTCGCCAACTCCCGGACCATGGACACTGAAGCTTTCTTT	CSVANSRTMDTEAFF
.	TRBV7-8	.	TRBJ1-5	TGTGCCAGCAGCCCCCAGGAGGGTCAGCCCCAGCATTTT	CASSPQEGQPQHF
TRBD1	TRBV18	.	TRBJ1-5	TGTGCCAGCTCACCGGGACAGAGCAATCAGCCCCAGCATTTT	CASSPGQSNQPQHF
.	TRBV6-5	.	TRBJ1-3	TGTGCCAGCAGTTTGAGCGGACAGAGTCGAAACACCATATATTTT	CASSLSGQSRNTIYF
TRBD1	TRBV29-1	few	TRBJ1-4	TGCAGCGTTCGACAGGGGGGCGAAAAACTGTTTTTT	CSVRQGGEKLFF
.	TRBV19	.	TRBJ1-1	TGTGCCAGTAGTATGGGGGAAGCTTTCTTT	CASSMGEAFF
.	TRBV5-1	.	TRBJ2-5	TGCGCCAGCAGCTTGGTTGTGGGCCGGGAGACCCAGTACTTC	CASSLVVGRETQYF
.	TRBV6-1	.	TRBJ1-6	TGTGCCAGCAGTGAAGAGGGGACACCCCTCCACTTT	CASSEEGTPLHF
.	TRBV30	.	TRBJ1-1	TGTGCCTGGAGGGCCCCTGAGCACGTTTCGACTGAAGCTTTCTTT	CAWRAPEHVSTEAFF
.	TRBV24-1	few	TRBJ1-1	TGTGCCACCAGTGACCTCACAAATCTTGAAGCTTTCTTT	CATSDLTNLEAFF
TRBD2	TRBV27	.	TRBJ2-3	TGTGCCAGCAGTTTCCGGACTAGCGGGGGCAGGGGTACGCAGTATTTT	CASSFRTSGGRGTQYF
TRBD1	TRBV2	few	TRBJ2-2	TGTGCCAGCAGTAGGGACAGCCACACCGGGGAGCTGTTTTTT	CASSRDSHTGELFF
TRBD1	TRBV5-5	.	TRBJ2-4	TGTGCCAGCAGCTCGGGACAGCTAGCCAAAAACATTCAGTACTTC	CASSSGQLAKNIQYF
.	TRBV3-1/TRBV3-2	.	TRBJ2-6	TGTGCCAGCAGCCTGCTCTCTGGGGCCAACGTCCTGACTTTC	CASSLLSGANVLTF
TRBD1	TRBV25-1	.	TRBJ1-2	TGTGCCAGCAGTCCCACCGGGACAGCCCGCAGTTTGGGCTATGGCTACACCTTC	CASSPTGTARSLGYGYTF
.	TRBV30	few	TRBJ1-4	TGTGCCTGGAGTGTACAGTTTAATGAAAAACTGTTTTTT	CAWSVQFNEKLFF
.	TRBV14	.	TRBJ2-5	TGTGCCAGCCGCCCAGGGACACCGTACCAAGAGACCCAGTACTTC	CASRPGTPYQETQYF
.	TRBV21-1	.	TRBJ1-2	TGTGCCAGCAGCAACAGGGGCGGGCATGGCTACACCTTC	CASSNRGGHGYTF
.	TRBV18	.	TRBJ1-4	TGTGCCAGCTCACCAGATCCCGGCAGCCGCAATGAAAAACTGTTTTTT	CASSPDPGSRNEKLFF
.	TRBV5-5	once	TRBJ1-2	TGTGCCAGCACCCGCTCCGGGGGGGGGTATGGCTACACCTTC	CASTRSGGGYGYTF
.	TRBV19	.	TRBJ1-3	TGTGCCAGTAGCCCTCTTGTCAGCTCTGGAAACACCATATATTTT	CASSPLVSSGNTIYF
.	TRBV2	once	TRBJ1-5	TGTGCCAGCAGCCAACAGGGATTGGATCAGCCCCAGCATTTT	CASSQQGLDQPQHF
.	TRBV10-1	.	TRBJ2-3	TGCGCCAGCAGCGGGAACAAGAGCCCTAGCACAGATACGCAGTATTTT	CASSGNKSPSTDTQYF
.	TRBV4-2	once	TRBJ2-7	TGTGCCAGCAGCCAAGCCAGGGAACCGGGGGAGCAGTACTTC	CASSQAREPGEQYF